These 16 T cell receptor beta chains came from one sample sequenced in a study of blood T cell repertoires in COVID-19. Sequencing used immunoSEQ multiplex PCR; TCRdb keeps in-frame clones, though not all of them. This table has roughly 180,000 clones, 79% appearing once. Sample: peripheral blood. The receptors come from a man in his fifties or sixties with active or convalescent COVID-19.

This clone occurred a few times. The chain uses TRBV6-5 and TRBJ2-5; the match to TRBD2 covers 11 bases. The CDR3 loop spans 15 amino acids. V was pared by 6 bases and J by 5 bases, with 8 bases of the junction left unmatched. Germline lookup yields CDR1 MNHEY and CDR2 SVGAGI. The CDR3 nucleotides read TGTGCCAGCAGGAGAACGACTAGCGGGACGGAGACCCAGTACTTC. This gives the protein CASRRTTSGTETQYF.

This sequence joins TRBV19 and TRBJ2-1; a weak D match, TRBD2 (6 bases). Per germline, CDR1 LNHDA and CDR2 SQIVND (reference sequence). V was shortened by 5 bases and J by 7 bases, with 15 bases between the two germline ends. This CDR3 contains 14 residues. The DNA of the CDR3 is TGTGCCAGTAGTTTGCCCCGGGCGGGGAATGAGCAGTTCTTC. It codes for CASSLPRAGNEQFF. The full variable domain, with the rest looked up from reference TRBV19 and TRBJ2-1, is DGGITQSPKYLFRKEGQNVTLSCEQNLNHDAMYWYRQDPGQGLRLIYYSQIVNDFQKGDIAEGYSVSREKKESFPLTVTSAQKNPTAFYLCASSLPRAGNEQFFGPGTRLTVL.

This chain links TRBV19 with TRBJ1-5, with unresolved D. This CDR3 has 12 amino acids. The germline V and J ends were trimmed by 6 bases and 9 bases, with 12 bases remaining between them. CDR1 and CDR2 from the germline V gene are LNHDA and SQIVND (reference sequence). CDR3 in DNA: TGTGCCAGTAGCCAACTTGGGCGGCCCCAGCATTTT. Protein: CASSQLGRPQHF.

The chain uses TRBV7-9 and TRBJ2-7, with D possibly TRBD1 on 6 matching bases. Germline values: CDR1 SEHNR, CDR2 FQNEAQ (reference sequence). The CDR3 is 13 residues long. V dropped 3 bases and J dropped 2 bases, with 8 bases sitting between them. The CDR3 is CASSFGQTYEQYF. CDR3 coding DNA: TGTGCCAGCAGCTTTGGACAGACCTACGAGCAGTACTTC.

The CDR3 DNA sequence: TGCGCCAGCAGCTCACAGGGGATGAACACTGAAGCTTTCTTT. This sequence encodes CASSSQGMNTEAFF. The rearrangement joins TRBV5-1 to TRBJ1-1; 7 bases line up with TRBD1. Trimming removed 3 bases from V and 0 bases from J; junction bases left unmatched: 2. CDR1 and CDR2 from the germline V gene are SGHRS and YFSETQ. The CDR3 sequence is 14 residues long.

Comments on this clone: This sample also contains other DNA sequences that code for the same CDR3. V and J are TRBV5-1 and TRBJ2-2; D is uncertain. Germline V CDR1 and CDR2: SGHRS, YFSETQ. Between the trimmed V and J ends, which lost 2 bases and 2 bases, there was a span of 10 bases. The CDR3 sequence is 15 residues long. The CDR3 spells CASSLTESNTGELFF. DNA of the CDR3: TGCGCCAGCAGCTTAACAGAGAGTAACACCGGGGAGCTGTTTTTT.

CDR3 sequence (DNA): TGTGCCAGCAGCGTAGGGTGGCTAGCGGGGTCGAACACCGGGGAGCTGTTTTTT. This translates into CASSVGWLAGSNTGELFF. The chain combines TRBV9 with TRBJ2-2; the match to TRBD2 covers 9 bases. The ends lost 0 bases at V and 0 bases at J; junction bases unmatched: 6. The germline gives CDR1 SGDLS, CDR2 YYNGEE. The CDR3 consists of 18 residues. Looking up the rest from reference TRBV9 and TRBJ2-2 gives the full variable domain: DSGVTQTPKHLITATGQRVTLRCSPRSGDLSVYWYQQSLDQGLQFLIQYYNGEERAKGNILERFSAQQFPDLHSELNLSSLELGDSALYFCASSVGWLAGSNTGELFFGEGSRLTVL.

The chain recombines TRBV6-5 with TRBJ1-4; 7 bases are shared with TRBD1. The CDR3 extends over 14 amino acids. The J segment lost 8 bases and the V segment lost 4 bases, leaving 7 bases of the junction unmatched. Germline assignment: CDR1 MNHEY and CDR2 SVGAGI. The CDR3 DNA is TGTGCCAGCAGTTCCCGACAGGGAAGAGAAAAACTGTTTTTT. It is translated as CASSSRQGREKLFF.

This chain connects TRBV5-1 to TRBJ2-3, with 8 bases that match TRBD2. Per germline, CDR1 SGHRS and CDR2 YFSETQ. V dropped 1 base and J dropped 5; count of bases not matched to a gene: 6. The CDR3 sequence is 15 residues long. CDR3 DNA sequence: TGCGCCAGCAGCTTGCCGGGAGGGCCGGGAGATACGCAGTATTTT. Translating it yields CASSLPGGPGDTQYF.

A few counts support this clone. The chain joins TRBV28 to TRBJ2-2; 7 positions match TRBD1. Germline assignment: CDR1 MDHEN and CDR2 SYDVKM. The junction had 10 bases not matched to a gene; V was cut back by 1 base and J by 2 bases. The CDR3 consists of 18 residues. In DNA, the CDR3 is TGTGCCAGCAGTTTATACCGGACAGGATTGTCTAACACCGGGGAGCTGTTTTTT. Protein product: CASSLYRTGLSNTGELFF.

V and J are TRBV30 and TRBJ1-6, with D tentatively TRBD1 (6 bases). Trimming stripped 2 bases from V and 0 bases from J, with 14 bases between. This CDR3 has 17 amino acids. CDR1 is GTSNPN, CDR2 SVGIG, per germline (reference sequence). CDR3 residues: CAWSQGPTSSYNSPLHF. In DNA form, the CDR3 reads TGTGCCTGGAGTCAGGGGCCAACGAGCTCCTATAATTCACCCCTCCACTTT.

This chain links TRBV28 with TRBJ1-2, with 10 positions matching TRBD1. This CDR3 has 15 amino acids. The junction had 3 bases not matched to a gene; V was cut back by 0 bases and J by 5 bases. Germline assignment: CDR1 MDHEN and CDR2 SYDVKM. CDR3 nucleotides: TGTGCCAGCAGTTTATGGACAGGGGGCAGGTATGGCTACACCTTC. Translated, it gives CASSLWTGGRYGYTF.

J is TRBJ2-5 and V is TRBV5-1; D unresolved. The V gene lost 1 base and the J gene lost 4 bases, with 11 bases spanning the gap. Germline CDR1 and CDR2: SGHRS and YFSETQ. The CDR3 covers 14 residues. CDR3 sequence (DNA): TGCGCCAGCAGCTTGTCCCAACCGGGAGAGACCCAGTACTTC. This gives the protein CASSLSQPGETQYF.

The chain joins TRBV5-4 to TRBJ1-2; D is undetermined. Germline CDR1 reads SGHNT; CDR2 reads YYREEE (reference sequence). This CDR3 region has 14 residues. V was trimmed by 0 bases and J by 3 bases, leaving 9 bases between them. CDR3 region: CASSLGLADYGYTF. The CDR3 region has the DNA TGTGCCAGCAGCTTGGGACTGGCAGACTATGGCTACACCTTC.

This chain uses TRBV7-9 with TRBJ1-6; 10 bases are a match to TRBD1. CDR1 is SEHNR, CDR2 FQNEAQ, per germline (reference sequence). The CDR3 covers 18 residues. V trimming: 5 bases; J trimming: 10 bases; junction bases outside the gene matches: 17. CDR3 nucleotides: TGTGCCAGCAGCCCCCGACCGGGACAGGGGATCGGCGGCTCACCCCTCCACTTT. Translating it yields CASSPRPGQGIGGSPLHF.

The V call is TRBV5-6, the J call TRBJ1-2; 7 bases map to TRBD1. Looked up from germline, CDR1 is SGHDT and CDR2 is YYEEEE. J lost 4 bases, V lost 3 bases, and 9 bases had no gene match. The CDR3 covers 15 residues. The CDR3 DNA reads as TGTGCCAGCAGCTCCCCCCGACAGGGCCTCTATGGCTACACCTTC. Protein: CASSSPRQGLYGYTF.